Sequencing of this T cell receptor beta chain was carried out in a study of control samples from healthy donors and cancer patients. The CDR3 has 18 amino acids. Trimming took off 0 bases at V and 1 base at J, with 17 bases between the two ends. Germline-derived CDR1 and CDR2 are SGHDN and FVKESK. The protocol was immunoSEQ multiplex PCR, while the TCRdb copy is restricted to in-frame clones and leaves out a portion. The sample carries approximately 99,000 clones, around four fifths recorded once. The chain uses TRBV14 and TRBJ2-3; perhaps D is TRBD1 or TRBD2 (5 bases each). The receptor was derived from a man younger than 35 in good health. The specimen sequenced was blood. The CDR3 is CASSQDSGPGFGTDTQYF. CDR3 sequence (DNA): TGTGCCAGCAGCCAAGATTCAGGGCCGGGGTTTGGCACAGATACGCAGTATTTT.